These 14 T cell receptor beta chains share one sample of origin, sequenced in a study of T-cell memory formation after mild COVID-19. MiXCR, applied by TCRdb to the 5' RACE reads, yields one record per CDR3 protein. This repertoire shows some 68,000 distinct CDR3 sequences, around 17% found once; its top ten account for roughly 33%. The sequenced sample consisted of PBMCs or a T cell subset sorted from them (not recorded which). These receptor sequences come from an adult woman who had mild COVID-19 (a few samples of this study predate the infection). Cell type and time point are not known.

The sample holds a few counts of this clonotype. The V gene is TRBV7-6, the J gene TRBJ1-2; D not certain. Trimming left V 1 base short and J 3 bases short, with 27 bases between. The CDR3 is made up of 20 amino acids. Germline loops: CDR1 SGHVS, CDR2 FNYEAQ. The CDR3 loop is CASSLVVMDGVSADHYGYTF. In nucleotides, the CDR3 is TGTGCCAGCAGCTTAGTTGTTATGGATGGGGTCAGCGCCGATCACTATGGCTACACCTTC.

Ten or more counts support this clonotype. CDR3 in DNA: TGTGCCAGCAGCTGGACAGGGGCGGGGGAGACCCAGTACTTC. Its translation is CASSWTGAGETQYF. V and J are TRBV7-6 and TRBJ2-5; 9 bases fit TRBD1. Unmatched junction bases numbered 5, after V lost 4 bases and J lost 5 bases. Germline CDR1 reads SGHVS; CDR2 reads FNYEAQ. The CDR3 covers 14 residues.

This clonotype was counted only a few times. The V gene is TRBV2, the J gene TRBJ2-4, with D perhaps TRBD1 (5 bases). V lost 1 base, J lost 1 base, and 8 bases lay in between. The CDR3 has 15 amino acids. Per germline, CDR1 SNHLY and CDR2 FYNNEI. The CDR3 sequence is CASSEGRQAKNIQYF. Written as DNA, the CDR3 is TGTGCCAGCAGTGAAGGGCGACAGGCCAAAAACATTCAGTACTTC. Variable domain in full (rest from reference TRBV2 and TRBJ2-4): EPEVTQTPSHQVTQMGQEVILRCVPISNHLYFYWYRQILGQKVEFLVSFYNNEISEKSEIFDDQFSVERPDGSNFTLKIRSTKLEDSAMYFCASSEGRQAKNIQYFGAGTRLSVL.

This clonotype has only a few counts. The V call is TRBV7-6, the J call TRBJ2-7; no definite D call. Trimming cost V 5 bases and J 4 bases, with 15 bases left between them. The CDR3 runs to 14 residues. Germline-derived CDR1 and CDR2 are SGHVS and FNYEAQ. The CDR3: CASSRSDGEYEQYF. In DNA, the CDR3 is TGTGCCAGCAGCCGTTCGGACGGCGAGTACGAGCAGTACTTC.

This clonotype was seen a single time. The chain recombines TRBV5-1 with TRBJ2-7, with D perhaps TRBD1 (5 bases). The CDR3 consists of 18 residues. CDR1 is SGHRS, CDR2 YFSETQ, per germline. Trimming cost V 0 bases and J 0 bases, with 19 bases left between them. The DNA for the CDR3 is TGCGCCAGCAGCTTGGCCCCGACATCGACAGAGATCTCCTACGAGCAGTACTTC. Its translation: CASSLAPTSTEISYEQYF.

This clonotype was found a few times. The chain uses TRBV7-9 and TRBJ2-7; perhaps TRBD2 as D (5 bases). V was shortened by 4 bases and J by 3 bases, with 16 bases between the two germline ends. This CDR3 contains 15 residues. CDR1 and CDR2 (germline): SEHNR, FQNEAQ (reference sequence). CDR3 coding DNA: TGTGCCAGCAGCTCAAATCGTGCGGGTATCTACGAGCAGTACTTC. Amino acids: CASSSNRAGIYEQYF.

This clonotype came up a few times. V and J are TRBV20-1 and TRBJ2-1; 7 positions agree with TRBD2. This CDR3 comprises 13 residues. The germline CDR1 and CDR2 sequences are DFQATT and SNEGSKA (reference sequence). V lost 3 bases to trimming and J lost 9 bases; unmatched junction nucleotides: 8. This chain's CDR3 is CSARDASGPEQFF. The CDR3 DNA sequence: TGCAGTGCTAGGGACGCTAGCGGTCCTGAGCAGTTCTTC.

This clonotype was recorded a few times. The gene calls are TRBV6-5 and TRBJ2-2; tentatively, D is TRBD2 (5 bases). Germline CDR1 reads MNHEY; CDR2 reads SVGAGI. V was cut by 6 bases and J by 7 bases, with 12 bases left in between. This CDR3 is 13 amino acids long. Here the CDR3 reads CASSRGRDGELFF. The CDR3 nucleotides read TGTGCCAGCAGCCGAGGACGGGACGGGGAGCTGTTTTTT.

The chain employs TRBV30 and TRBJ2-7; TRBD2 agrees at 7 bases. The CDR3 extends over 13 amino acids. V lost 1 base and J lost 5; bases outside the gene matches: 5. Germline CDR1 GTSNPN, CDR2 SVGIG (reference sequence). CDR3 in amino acids: CAWSEESGNEQYF. Written as DNA, the CDR3 is TGTGCCTGGAGTGAAGAAAGCGGGAACGAGCAGTACTTC. Combining the CDR3 with reference TRBV30 and TRBJ2-7 gives the whole variable domain SQTIHQWPATLVQPVGSPLSLECTVEGTSNPNLYWYRQAAGRGLQLLFYSVGIGQISSEVPQNLSASRPQDRQFILSSKKLLLSDSGFYLCAWSEESGNEQYFGPGTRLTVT.

The chain couples TRBV5-1 to TRBJ1-1; possibly TRBD1 for D (6 bases). The germline V and J ends were trimmed by 10 bases and 0 bases, with 10 bases remaining between them. The CDR3 extends over 12 amino acids. CDR1 is SGHRS and CDR2 is YFSETQ in the germline V gene. The CDR3 bases are TGCGCCTCAGGGGCGATGAACACTGAAGCTTTCTTT. Protein product: CASGAMNTEAFF.

The table lists this clonotype with many counts. The V and J genes are TRBV7-3 and TRBJ2-1; TRBD2 matches at 10 bases. The CDR3 covers 15 residues. Germline V gene sequence: CDR1 SGHTA, CDR2 FQGTGA. J gave up 4 bases and V 6 bases, and 6 bases lay outside the gene matches. The CDR3 nucleotides are TGTGCCAGCAGGCCTACTAGCGGGGATTACAATGAGCAGTTCTTC. It yields the protein CASRPTSGDYNEQFF.

This clonotype occurred a few times. The chain combines TRBV5-8 with TRBJ2-1, with 11 positions matching TRBD2. The J segment lost 6 bases and the V segment lost 3 bases, leaving 8 bases of the junction unmatched. This CDR3 has 16 amino acids. From germline, CDR1 is SGHTS and CDR2 YDEGEE. The CDR3 coding sequence is TGTGCCAGCAGCTCCTCGGGACTAGCGGTAATCAATGAGCAGTTCTTC. Translated, it gives CASSSSGLAVINEQFF.

This clonotype was picked up a small number of times. This chain's CDR3 is CASSLTGKPYEQYF. CDR3 DNA sequence: TGTGCCAGCAGTCTGACAGGGAAACCCTACGAGCAGTACTTC. The genes are TRBV27 and TRBJ2-7; 7 bases agree with TRBD1. J was trimmed by 2 bases and V by 5 bases; bases with no gene match: 6. Germline-derived CDR1 and CDR2 are MNHEY and SMNVEV (reference sequence). The CDR3 is 14 residues long.

The CDR3 reads CASSELLGLSTEAFF. DNA for the CDR3: TGTGCCAGCAGCGAACTACTGGGACTGAGCACTGAAGCTTTCTTT. The genes are TRBV7-9 and TRBJ1-1; D is possibly TRBD1 (5 bases). Germline V lookup: CDR1 SEHNR, CDR2 FQNEAQ (reference sequence). Trimming stripped 5 bases from V and 4 bases from J, with 17 bases between. CDR3 size: 15 residues.